Listed here are 32 T cell receptor beta chains from one sample, sequenced in a study of tumor-infiltrating lymphocytes in primary liver carcinoma. Germline DNA was also extracted, with blood RNA taken from unsorted whole blood. Total RNA (approximately 0.5 ug) served as template for TCR beta cDNA synthesis primed by a constant-region primer. For TCR beta, libraries were produced by three nested multiplex PCR rounds using slightly modified ARM-PCR. A C-beta reverse primer and TRBV1-TRBV30 forward primers served in each of the first two PCR rounds, at about 10 cycles apiece. TCRdb processed the multiplex PCR reads anew with MiXCR; each CDR3 protein has one entry. This sample has about 200,000 distinct CDR3 sequences; around three fifths occur once, and the top ten carry roughly 7%. Sequenced input: peripheral blood. The receptors come from an older woman with primary liver carcinoma and hepatitis B virus infection.

Comments on this clonotype: At one of its ends the junction is not consistent with the germline gene, which may arise from a read error. The chain links TRBV6-5 to TRBJ1-6, with TRBD1 matching over 8 bases. CDR3 length equals 15 residues. CDR1 is MNHEY and CDR2 is SVGAGI in the germline V gene. The DNA for the CDR3 is TGTGCCAGCAGTTCGCTAGACAGGGGTCGGTCACCCCTCTACTTT. Amino acid sequence: CASSSLDRGRSPLYF.

This clonotype was detected once. A read error is likely, as this CDR3 ends without the conserved phenylalanine or tryptophan. The chain recombines TRBV11-2 with TRBJ2-1; 7 positions match TRBD2. The length of the CDR3 is 17 residues. V gave up 2 bases and J gave up 8 bases; unmatched junction bases: 15. The germline gives CDR1 SGHAT, CDR2 FQNNGV. Written as DNA, the CDR3 is TGTGCCAGCAGCTTATCTGCAGCCTCGGGAGGCGGGTATGAGCAGTTCATC. Its protein is CASSLSAASGGGYEQFI.

The rearrangement joins TRBV7-8 to TRBJ2-7, with 7 bases fitting TRBD2. The CDR3 has 18 amino acids. The germline CDR1 and CDR2 sequences are SGHVS and FQNEAQ. The V and J ends lost 5 bases and 0 bases, in that order; junction bases with no gene match: 16. In DNA, the CDR3 is TGTGCCAGCAGCCCTCGGACTAGTGGGAGTATGAGCTCCTACGAGCAGTACTTC. Translating gives CASSPRTSGSMSSYEQYF.

A note on this clonotype: Compared with germline, one end of the junction differs, possibly owing to a read error. The chain couples TRBV14 to TRBJ2-7, with 7 bases fitting TRBD2. CDR1 is SGHDN, CDR2 FVKESK, per germline. The CDR3 is made up of 17 amino acids. The DNA of the CDR3 is TGTGCCAGTAGCCAAGTCATCCGGGACTATCGGGCCCTGGAGCAGTACTTC. It encodes CASSQVIRDYRALEQYF.

This clonotype was seen at least ten times. J is TRBJ1-1 and V is TRBV4-1, with D perhaps TRBD1 (6 bases). This CDR3 has 16 residues. Trimming left V 5 bases short and J 4 bases short, with 20 bases between. CDR1 and CDR2 (germline): MGHRA, YSYEKL. For the CDR3, the DNA is TGCGCCAGCAGCGCAACCGGACAGCCCGGGAGCACTGAAGCTTTCTTT. As protein: CASSATGQPGSTEAFF.

As to this clonotype: One junction end disagrees with the germline gene, perhaps due to a read error. This chain joins TRBV9 and TRBJ2-3; 8 bases line up with TRBD2. CDR1 is SGDLS and CDR2 is YYNGEE in the germline V gene. This CDR3 is built from 18 residues. CDR3 DNA sequence: TGTGCCAGCAGCGGCGGGACTAGGAGGCTCCGGGGCACAGATACGCAATATTTT. Amino acid sequence: CASSGGTRRLRGTDTQYF. Looking up the rest from reference TRBV9 and TRBJ2-3 gives the full variable domain: DSGVTQTPKHLITATGQRVTLRCSPRSGDLSVYWYQQSLDQGLQFLIQYYNGEERAKGNILERFSAQQFPDLHSELNLSSLELGDSALYFCASSGGTRRLRGTDTQYFGPGTRLTVL.

Comment on this clonotype: The final CDR3 position lacks the conserved phenylalanine or tryptophan, pointing to a likely read error. Because the CDR3's place on the DNA is in doubt, the DNA is left out and the CDR3 is given as listed by TCRdb. The gene calls are TRBV11-2 and TRBJ1-2; the table's D call TRBD1 went unverified against the DNA. The CDR3 is 11 amino acids in total, end residues counted. Per germline, CDR1 SGHAT and CDR2 FQNNGV. CDR3 sequence: CASGTGGGYTI.

This clonotype was recorded at least ten times. This chain joins TRBV29-1 and TRBJ2-1; 10 nucleotides align to TRBD1. Germline trimming cut 1 base from V and 3 bases from J; bases unmatched to any gene: 6. The CDR3 totals 16 residues. Germline V CDR1 and CDR2: SQVTM, ANQGSEA. The CDR3 spells CSVEGRGDRGYNEQFF. CDR3 coding DNA: TGCAGCGTTGAAGGCCGGGGGGACAGGGGCTACAATGAGCAGTTCTTC.

This clonotype occurred many times. The chain couples TRBV11-2 to TRBJ1-6, with 7 bases identical to TRBD1. This CDR3 has 15 residues. Trimming cost V 6 bases and J 10 bases; bases outside gene matches: 12. From germline, CDR1 is SGHAT and CDR2 FQNNGV. This chain's CDR3 is CASRIPGGRGSPLHF. The CDR3 DNA reads TGTGCCAGCAGGATCCCGGGGGGCAGGGGGTCACCCCTCCACTTT.

Worth noting for this clonotype: A read error may be the cause here, since a much bigger clone is one base away. The chain uses TRBV6-5 and TRBJ2-3; D may be TRBD2 (6 bases). This CDR3 is built from 15 residues. Germline values: CDR1 MNHEY, CDR2 SVGAGI. CDR3 nucleotides: TGTACCAGCAGTGGGGGGACTCCCAGTGTCGGTACGCAGTATTTT. This codes for CTSSGGTPSVGTQYF.

The rearrangement uses TRBV6-5 and TRBJ1-5; TRBD1 agrees at 9 bases. Trimming at V came to 1 base and at J to 0 bases, leaving 10 bases not matched to a gene. The CDR3 sequence is 19 residues long. The germline V gene has CDR1 MNHEY and CDR2 SVGAGI. This CDR3 is CASSYWTGELIDSNQPQHF. For the CDR3, the DNA is TGTGCCAGCAGTTACTGGACAGGGGAACTTATTGATAGCAATCAGCCCCAGCATTTT.

Concerning this clonotype: A much larger clonotype is one base distant, so this may be a read error. The chain joins TRBV7-8 to TRBJ1-2, with a tentative D call TRBD1 (6 bases). CDR1 is SGHVS, CDR2 FQNEAQ, per germline. The CDR3 spans 15 residues. DNA of the CDR3: TGTGCCAGCAGCTTAGGGCCAGGGGAACACTATGGCTACTCCTTC. Encoded protein: CASSLGPGEHYGYSF.

The table lists this clonotype with many counts. V gene TRBV12-3 or TRBV12-4 combines with J gene TRBJ2-3; D unresolved. With 8 bases removed from V and 0 bases from J, the gap between germline ends came to 12 bases. The CDR3 runs to 14 residues. The CDR3 reads CASRGRSSTDTQYF. DNA of the CDR3: TGTGCCAGCCGAGGACGGTCTAGCACAGATACGCAGTATTTT.

J is TRBJ1-2 and V is TRBV7-9; TRBD1 agrees at 9 bases. The CDR3 length is 16 residues. CDR1 is SEHNR and CDR2 is FQNEAQ in the germline V gene (reference sequence). V lost 5 bases to trimming and J lost 4 bases; unmatched junction nucleotides: 11. CDR3 in DNA: TGTGCCAGCAGCACTGAGACAGGGGGTTTCAGCTATGGCTACACCTTC. The encoded protein is CASSTETGGFSYGYTF.

This clonotype showed up just once. Being one base from a much bigger clone, this may be a read error. As DNA, the CDR3 is TGTGCCAGCAACCCCAGGACGGCCCCGAGTTTGACCGGGTACTTC. The encoded protein is CASNPRTAPSLTGYF. The chain recombines TRBV6-6 with TRBJ2-5; D call uncertain. The CDR3 consists of 15 residues. Germline CDR1 is MNHNY and CDR2 is SVGAGI (reference sequence). The V end was cut by 7 bases, the J end by 13 bases, with 28 bases between.

Concerning this clonotype itself: This may stem from a read error, because a much larger clone lies one nucleotide away. The rearrangement links TRBV12-3 or TRBV12-4 to TRBJ2-7; D may be TRBD1 or TRBD2 (5 bases each). CDR3 length equals 14 residues. CDR3 sequence reads: CASSLWGSSYEHYF. In nucleotides, the CDR3 is TGTGCCAGCAGTCTCTGGGGGAGCTCCTACGAGCACTACTTC.

This clonotype was observed a handful of times. The gene calls are TRBV5-8 and TRBJ2-5; 9 bases are a match to TRBD1. Germline CDR1 SGHTS, CDR2 YDEGEE. Germline trimming cut 4 bases from V and 5 bases from J; bases unmatched to any gene: 3. The CDR3 has 13 amino acids. This CDR3 reads CASSGTGRETQYF. The DNA for the CDR3 is TGTGCCAGCAGCGGGACAGGGAGGGAGACCCAGTACTTC.

Concerning this clonotype: One junction end disagrees with the germline gene, perhaps due to a read error. This chain's CDR3 is CATSLDWVSLAGRYEQYF. CDR3 DNA: TGTGCCACCAGCTTAGATTGGGTCAGTCTAGCGGGTCGCTACGAACAGTACTTC. The chain recombines TRBV11-2 with TRBJ2-7; TRBD2 agrees at 8 bases. Looked up from germline, CDR1 is SGHAT and CDR2 is FQNNGV. This CDR3 has 18 amino acids.

This clonotype was seen at least ten times. This CDR3 is CASRLAGFGPQFF. CDR3 coding DNA: TGTGCCAGCAGGCTAGCGGGTTTCGGACCACAGTTCTTC. V and J are TRBV6-2 or TRBV6-3 and TRBJ2-1, with TRBD2 matching over 8 bases. The CDR3 sequence is 13 residues long. J gave up 13 bases and V 6 bases, and 11 bases lay outside the gene matches. CDR1 is MNHEY and CDR2 is SVGEGT in the germline V gene.

As concerns this clonotype: Mismatch with germline at one junction end may stem from a read error. The J gene is TRBJ2-5, the V gene TRBV29-1; the match to TRBD1 covers 10 bases. Germline V CDR1 and CDR2: SQVTM, ANQGSEA. This CDR3 has 15 amino acids. CDR3 DNA: TGCAGCGTGGTAGGGGGGACAGGGGACCAAGAGATCCAGTACTTC. This sequence encodes CSVVGGTGDQEIQYF.

This clonotype is a singleton in its sample. A much larger clone lies one base from this, so it may be a read error. The missing conserved phenylalanine or tryptophan at the end of this CDR3 makes a read error likely. The gene calls are TRBV7-9 and TRBJ2-3, with D maybe TRBD1 (6 bases). The V end lost 5 bases, the J end lost 1 base, and 13 bases lay between the germline ends. The CDR3 totals 15 residues. Per germline, CDR1 SEHNR and CDR2 FQNEAQ (reference sequence). The CDR3, as DNA: TGTGCCAGCAGCGTCCGGGACACCCGCACAGATACGCAGTATTTA. Residues: CASSVRDTRTDTQYL.

This clonotype was counted many times. The chain employs TRBV29-1 and TRBJ1-3; D is unresolved. V was pared by 7 bases and J by 4 bases, with 11 bases between. The CDR3 length is 12 residues. Germline CDR1 SQVTM, CDR2 ANQGSEA. In DNA, the CDR3 is TGCAGCGGATACAAAGAAGGAAACACCATATATTTT. Encoded protein: CSGYKEGNTIYF.

In its sample, this clonotype was seen once. Relative to the germline gene, one junction end is altered; a read error may explain this. The chain combines TRBV6-5 with TRBJ1-3, with D possibly being TRBD1 (6 bases). The CDR3 runs 16 residues. In germline, CDR1 is MNHEY, CDR2 SVGAGI. In DNA, the CDR3 is TGTGCCAGCAATTACTCCAGGGGTCGGGGGGAGAACACCGTATATTTT. As protein: CASNYSRGRGENTVYF.

This clonotype was counted a few times. V and J are TRBV5-1 and TRBJ2-1; 12 nucleotides agree with TRBD2. This CDR3 region has 15 residues. J was trimmed by 8 bases and V by 5 bases; bases with no gene match: 8. The germline V gene has CDR1 SGHRS and CDR2 YFSETQ. The CDR3 loop is CASRTTSGRIHEQFF. The CDR3, as DNA: TGCGCCAGCAGGACGACTAGCGGGAGAATTCATGAGCAGTTCTTC.

About this clonotype itself: Germline and junction disagree at one end, which may indicate a read error. This rearrangement joins TRBV4-1 to TRBJ2-6; perhaps D is TRBD1 or TRBD2 (5 bases each). This CDR3 spans 17 amino acids. The germline CDR1 and CDR2 sequences are MGHRA and YSYEKL. The CDR3 is CASSQEGVESGGNVLTF. The CDR3 DNA is TGCGCCAGCAGCCAAGAGGGGGTGGAGTCTGGGGGCAACGTCCTGACTTTC.

Comment on this clonotype: The junction departs from germline at one end; a sequencing error may be responsible. CDR3 DNA: TGCGCCAGCGGTGAGATGGGACGGAAGTCCTCCAATGAGCAGTTCTTC. Protein: CASGEMGRKSSNEQFF. This chain uses TRBV10-2 with TRBJ2-1; D tentatively reads TRBD1 or TRBD2 (5 bases each). This CDR3 contains 16 residues. Germline V gives CDR1 WSHSY, CDR2 SAAADI.

As to this clonotype: The final CDR3 position lacks the conserved phenylalanine or tryptophan, pointing to a likely read error. It is unclear where the CDR3 begins or ends on the DNA, so no DNA is shown, and the CDR3 is as TCRdb lists it. The chain carries TRBV6-5 and TRBJ1-1; the table's D gene call, TRBD1, was not cross checked with the DNA. The CDR3 spans 14 residues, counting both ends. Germline assignment: CDR1 MNHEY and CDR2 SVGAGI. The CDR3 sequence is CASTQGRRNTEAFL.

This clonotype was recorded many times. This CDR3 is CSGLGDREGKLFF. The CDR3 DNA follows: TGCAGCGGCCTTGGGGACAGGGAGGGAAAACTGTTTTTT. The chain couples TRBV29-1 to TRBJ1-4, with 9 bases that match TRBD1. Germline CDR1 reads SQVTM; CDR2 reads ANQGSEA. V was clipped by 7 bases and J by 10 bases; unmatched bases: 10. This CDR3 region has 13 residues.

As to this clonotype: At one end the junction does not follow the germline gene, possibly because of a read error. The chain employs TRBV28 and TRBJ2-7; 9 positions match TRBD2. Looked up from germline, CDR1 is MDHEN and CDR2 is SYDVKM. This CDR3 is 14 amino acids long. CDR3 DNA sequence: TGTGCCAGCTGTTTGGGACTAGCTACGGGGGAGCAGTACTTC. Its protein product is CASCLGLATGEQYF.

Notes on this clonotype: The junction departs from the called germline gene at one end, perhaps through a read error. The rearrangement links TRBV11-2 to TRBJ2-7; D is unclear. Per germline, CDR1 SGHAT and CDR2 FQNNGV. The CDR3 has 11 residues. This CDR3 reads CASSFGYGQYF. CDR3 DNA sequence: TGTGCCAGCAGCTTCGGCTACGGGCAGTACTTC.

This sequence joins TRBV28 and TRBJ1-5; D perhaps matches TRBD1 (6 bases). The V end was cut by 7 bases, the J end by 7 bases, with 17 bases between. The CDR3 totals 14 residues. CDR1 and CDR2 (germline): MDHEN, SYDVKM. This CDR3 is CASILVRGQQPQHF. The CDR3 DNA is TGTGCCAGCATCCTCGTCCGGGGGCAACAGCCCCAGCATTTT. The full variable domain, completed using reference TRBV28 and TRBJ1-5, is DVKVTQSSRYLVKRTGEKVFLECVQDMDHENMFWYRQDPGLGLRLIYFSYDVKMKEKGDIPEGYSVSREKKERFSLILESASTNQTSMYLCASILVRGQQPQHFGDGTRLSIL.

Remarks on this clonotype: The CDR3 does not end in the conserved phenylalanine or tryptophan, so this is likely a read error. This rearrangement joins TRBV4-1 to TRBJ2-1; possibly TRBD1 for D (6 bases). This CDR3 is 16 amino acids long. Trimming cost V 5 bases and J 7 bases, with 21 bases left between them. Germline V gene data show CDR1 as MGHRA and CDR2 as YSYEKL. The CDR3 loop is CASSYLRDIPRNEQFS. The CDR3 DNA reads TGCGCCAGCAGCTACCTCCGGGACATCCCTCGGAATGAGCAGTTCTCC.